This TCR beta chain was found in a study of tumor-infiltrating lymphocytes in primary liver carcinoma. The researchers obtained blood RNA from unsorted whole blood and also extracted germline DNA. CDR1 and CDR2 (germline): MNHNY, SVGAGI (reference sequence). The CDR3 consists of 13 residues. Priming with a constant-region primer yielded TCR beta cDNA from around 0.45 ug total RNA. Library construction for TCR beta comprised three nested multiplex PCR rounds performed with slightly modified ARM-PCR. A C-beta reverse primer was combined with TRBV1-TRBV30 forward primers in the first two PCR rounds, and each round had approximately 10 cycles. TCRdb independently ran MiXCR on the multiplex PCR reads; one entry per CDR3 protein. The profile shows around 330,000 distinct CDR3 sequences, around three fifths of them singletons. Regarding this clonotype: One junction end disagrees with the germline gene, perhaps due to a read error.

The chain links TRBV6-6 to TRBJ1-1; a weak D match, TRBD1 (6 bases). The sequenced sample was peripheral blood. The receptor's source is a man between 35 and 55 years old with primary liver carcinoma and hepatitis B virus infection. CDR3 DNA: TGTGCCACAACAACAGGGCTCAACACTGAAACTTTCTTT. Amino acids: CATTTGLNTETFF.